Shown below are 2 T cell receptor beta chains from a single sample sequenced in a study of blood T cell repertoires in COVID-19. Some clones are missing from TCRdb's copy, which holds only in-frame ones; the method was immunoSEQ multiplex PCR. This repertoire shows fewer than 40,000 clones, about 91% found once; its top ten account for less than 7%. The sample taken for sequencing was peripheral blood. The receptors here all came from a human donor in a cohort sampled during active COVID-19.

V gene TRBV6-1 combines with J gene TRBJ1-5, with unresolved D. The CDR3 extends over 13 amino acids. Per the germline V gene, CDR1 is MNHNS and CDR2 is SASEGT. V was trimmed by 0 bases and J by 10 bases, leaving 10 bases between them. The CDR3 nucleotides are TGTGCCAGCAGTGAAGCAGAGTCCCTTCCCCAGCATTTT. It codes for CASSEAESLPQHF.

This clone is a singleton in its sample. Within the sample, other DNA sequences also encode this same CDR3. V and J are TRBV7-2 and TRBJ2-1; the D gene is possibly TRBD1 (5 bases). Deletions cut 1 base from V and 0 bases from J, with 7 bases between. The CDR3 has 15 residues. Germline-derived CDR1 and CDR2 are SGHTA and FQGNSA. CDR3 sequence (DNA): TGTGCCAGCAGCTTAGGGGGCCCCTCCTACAATGAGCAGTTCTTC. Its protein is CASSLGGPSYNEQFF. Supplemented by reference TRBV7-2 and TRBJ2-1, the full variable domain reads GAGVSQSPSNKVTEKGKDVELRCDPISGHTALYWYRQSLGQGLEFLIYFQGNSAPDKSGLPSDRFSAERTGGSVSTLTIQRTQQEDSAVYLCASSLGGPSYNEQFFGPGTRLTVL.